Listed here are 29 T cell receptor beta chains from one sample, sequenced in a study of T cells in Graves' hyperthyroidism and ophthalmopathy. Amplified TCR beta CDR3 regions came from RNA transcripts. HTBI primers drove first-round RT-PCR of the TCR CDR3. One entry per CDR3 protein results from TCRdb running MiXCR on the multiplex PCR reads. Among 600,000 to 650,000 distinct CDR3 sequences listed, 15% to 20% were seen once. Sequenced sample: blood. The receptors here all came from a woman aged 30 to 39 with Graves' hyperthyroidism.

This clonotype showed up many times. The rearrangement links TRBV27 to TRBJ2-7; perhaps TRBD1 as D (5 bases). V lost 3 bases, J lost 4 bases, and 10 bases lay in between. The CDR3 length is 13 residues. The V gene's germline CDR1 is MNHEY and CDR2 SMNVEV (reference sequence). The CDR3 is CASSLGRAYEQYF. The CDR3 DNA sequence: TGTGCCAGCAGTTTGGGCAGGGCTTACGAGCAGTACTTC.

This clonotype was recorded many times. J is TRBJ1-2 and V is TRBV5-1, with D tentatively TRBD1 (5 bases). Per germline, CDR1 SGHRS and CDR2 YFSETQ. The CDR3 consists of 14 residues. V shed 3 bases and J shed 4 bases, with 13 bases lying between them. The CDR3 DNA follows: TGCGCCAGCAGCTCGGTAGGGGCTGCCTATGGCTACACCTTC. Residues: CASSSVGAAYGYTF. The complete variable domain, with remaining parts taken from reference TRBV5-1 and TRBJ1-2, reads KAGVTQTPRYLIKTRGQQVTLSCSPISGHRSVSWYQQTPGQGLQFLFEYFSETQRNKGNFPGRFSGRQFSNSRSEMNVSTLELGDSALYLCASSSVGAAYGYTFGSGTRLTVV.

Ten or more counts support this clonotype. This chain connects TRBV28 to TRBJ2-5; D remains ambiguous. CDR3 size: 14 residues. Germline loops: CDR1 MDHEN, CDR2 SYDVKM. Trimming cost V 5 bases and J 2 bases, with 12 bases left between them. In nucleotides, the CDR3 is TGTGCCAGCAGTAATCATCGGCGGCAAGAGACCCAGTACTTC. Its translation is CASSNHRRQETQYF.

With respect to this clonotype: This may arise from a read error, as a much more abundant clone is one base away. The V and J genes are TRBV7-2 and TRBJ2-7; no reliable D call. CDR3 size: 14 residues. With 8 bases removed from V and 0 bases from J, the gap between germline ends came to 14 bases. CDR1 is SGHTA, CDR2 FQGNSA, per germline. The CDR3 protein is CASGSHLLSYEQYF. Here the CDR3 DNA reads TGTGCCAGCGGCTCCCACTTACTCTCCTACGAGCAGTACTTC.

This clonotype showed up many times. The genes are TRBV12-3 or TRBV12-4 and TRBJ2-5, with D perhaps given as TRBD1 or TRBD2 (5 bases each). This CDR3 is built from 13 residues. Trimming removed 8 bases at V and 3 bases at J, with 13 bases between. CDR3 nucleotide sequence: TGTGCCAGCGCCGGGACCGTGGAAGAGACCCAGTACTTC. This gives the protein CASAGTVEETQYF.

This clonotype was detected many times. The chain links TRBV28 to TRBJ2-1, with 7 positions matching TRBD2. CDR1 is MDHEN, CDR2 SYDVKM, per germline. CDR3 length: 17 residues. Trimming cost V 8 bases and J 4 bases; bases outside gene matches: 17. CDR3 DNA sequence: TGTGCCAGCCGGGGGGAAGATCACGGCCCTTCTTACAATGAGCAGTTCTTC. Residues: CASRGEDHGPSYNEQFF.

This clonotype turned up a few times. The chain uses TRBV11-2 and TRBJ1-1; D gene unclear. Trimming removed 0 bases from V and 0 bases from J, with 11 bases in between. Germline V lookup: CDR1 SGHAT, CDR2 FQNNGV. The CDR3 is 16 amino acids. CDR3 sequence reads: CASSLDRWQMNTEAFF. The DNA of the CDR3 is TGTGCCAGCAGCTTAGATCGTTGGCAGATGAACACTGAAGCTTTCTTT.

This clonotype was seen at least ten times. This chain links TRBV11-2 with TRBJ2-5; 7 nucleotides line up with TRBD2. CDR3 length: 14 residues. CDR1 is SGHAT, CDR2 FQNNGV, per germline. The V gene end was trimmed by 1 base and the J gene end by 5 bases; junction bases not matched to a gene: 4. Written as DNA, the CDR3 is TGTGCCAGCAGCTTAGGTGTGGGAGGGGAGACCCAGTACTTC. Translated: CASSLGVGGETQYF.

This clonotype was seen at least ten times. The V call is TRBV20-1, the J call TRBJ1-6, with unresolved D. The CDR3 extends over 14 amino acids. V was clipped by 5 bases and J by 9 bases, with 17 bases between them. Germline V CDR1 and CDR2: DFQATT, SNEGSKA (reference sequence). The CDR3 is CSASRTGKTSPLHF. CDR3 in DNA: TGCAGTGCTTCAAGGACGGGAAAGACTTCACCCCTCCACTTT.

This chain links TRBV2 with TRBJ1-4; TRBD1 is a possible D gene (6 bases). The CDR3 loop spans 14 amino acids. Germline V gives CDR1 SNHLY, CDR2 FYNNEI. Trimming took 7 bases from V and 7 from J, leaving 16 bases between them. The CDR3 coding sequence is TGTGCCAGCACTCCCGACAGGCGGGGTGAAAAACTGTTTTTT. This gives the protein CASTPDRRGEKLFF.

This clonotype occurred a few times. This chain connects TRBV5-6 to TRBJ1-5, with TRBD1 matching 9 bases. Germline-derived CDR1 and CDR2 are SGHDT and YYEEEE. This CDR3 region has 13 residues. Losses at the gene ends were 4 bases for V and 8 bases for J; bases not matched to a gene: 4. CDR3 coding DNA: TGTGCCAGCAGCCCAACAGGGGGCGAGCCCCAGCATTTT. Translation: CASSPTGGEPQHF.

This clonotype was detected only a few times. This rearrangement joins TRBV6-1 to TRBJ1-1; no reliable D call. Germline assignment: CDR1 MNHNS and CDR2 SASEGT. This CDR3 is 13 amino acids long. Trimming stripped 2 bases from V and 4 bases from J, with 8 bases between. The CDR3 protein is CASSELSGTEAFF. As DNA, the CDR3 is TGTGCCAGCAGTGAATTATCGGGCACTGAAGCTTTCTTT.

This clonotype was seen a few times. The chain uses TRBV7-6 and TRBJ2-1; D is ambiguous. The CDR3 length is 14 residues. The V and J ends lost 2 bases and 7 bases respectively, with 12 bases between them. Germline V gene sequence: CDR1 SGHVS, CDR2 FNYEAQ. In DNA form, the CDR3 reads TGTGCCAGCAGCTTATTTTCCAGCACTAATGAGCAGTTCTTC. Translation: CASSLFSSTNEQFF.

This clonotype was observed many times. For the CDR3, the DNA is TGTGCCAGCAGTTTCTCCTGGGACAGGCCTACCTACGAGCAGTACTTC. As protein: CASSFSWDRPTYEQYF. The chain carries TRBV28 and TRBJ2-7; 8 nucleotides agree with TRBD1. The J segment lost 2 bases and the V segment lost 3 bases, leaving 9 bases of the junction unmatched. This CDR3 spans 16 amino acids. Germline assignment: CDR1 MDHEN and CDR2 SYDVKM.

CDR3 sequence reads: CSVEEGTGGRTDTQYF. The CDR3 nucleotides read TGCAGCGTTGAAGAAGGGACAGGGGGGCGCACAGATACGCAGTATTTT. The chain links TRBV29-1 to TRBJ2-3, with TRBD1 identical over 11 bases. With 0 bases clipped from V and 1 base from J, the junction kept 3 bases outside the gene matches. CDR3 length: 16 amino acids. Germline-derived CDR1 and CDR2 are SQVTM and ANQGSEA.

The chain combines TRBV29-1 with TRBJ2-1; 7 positions match TRBD2. The germline V gene has CDR1 SQVTM and CDR2 ANQGSEA. The CDR3 loop spans 14 amino acids. Trimming removed 5 bases from V and 8 bases from J; junction bases left unmatched: 12. The CDR3 DNA sequence: TGCAGCGTTTCCATTGGGGGGGGGGGGGATGAGCAGTTCTTC. This gives the protein CSVSIGGGGDEQFF.

As concerns this clonotype: Compared with germline, one end of the junction differs, possibly owing to a read error. J is TRBJ2-1 and V is TRBV7-9, with 15 nucleotides matching TRBD2. This CDR3 is built from 18 residues. The germline V gene encodes CDR1 SEHNR and CDR2 FQNEAQ (reference sequence). The CDR3 region is CTSSLWTSGRATYNEQFF. In nucleotides, the CDR3 is TGTACCAGCAGCTTGTGGACTAGCGGGAGGGCGACCTACAATGAGCAGTTCTTC.

Note on this clonotype: A much more abundant neighbour one base away suggests this may be a read error. V usage is TRBV7-2 and J usage is TRBJ1-1; D is ambiguous. Between the trimmed V and J ends, which lost 1 base and 4 bases, there was a span of 13 bases. Looked up from germline, CDR1 is SGHTA and CDR2 is FQGNSA. The CDR3 runs to 15 residues. As DNA, the CDR3 is TGTGCCAGCAGCTTAGATCCGGGAACAAGCACTGAAGCTTTCTTT. This gives the protein CASSLDPGTSTEAFF.

The sample holds a few counts of this clonotype. A much larger clone lies a single base off, so this may be a read error. V usage is TRBV27 and J usage is TRBJ2-7; D is unresolved. Germline V CDR1 and CDR2: MNHEY, SMNVEV (reference sequence). There are 13 residues in the CDR3. CDR3 region: CASRLSPDYEQYF. The CDR3 DNA is TGTGCCAGCCGTTTATCCCCCGACTACGAGCAGTACTTC.

Details on this clonotype: At one end, the junction sequence differs from germline, possibly due to a read error. The chain carries TRBV6-9 and TRBJ1-1; D is ambiguous. The CDR3 is made up of 16 amino acids. Germline CDR1 reads MNHGY; CDR2 reads SVAAGI. The CDR3 spells CASSYAPLKENTEASF. The DNA for the CDR3 is TGTGCCAGCAGTTATGCCCCCTTAAAGGAGAACACTGAAGCTTCCTTT.

In its sample, this clonotype was seen many times. The CDR3 loop reads CASSVAWDSSYEQYF. DNA of the CDR3: TGTGCCAGCAGCGTAGCCTGGGACTCTTCCTACGAGCAGTACTTC. The gene calls are TRBV9 and TRBJ2-7; tentatively, D is TRBD2 (6 bases). The CDR3 extends over 15 amino acids. The V and J ends lost 0 bases and 1 base respectively, with 11 bases between them. CDR1 is SGDLS, CDR2 YYNGEE, per germline.

This clonotype was seen a handful of times. CDR3 DNA sequence: TGTGCCAGCTCACCTGGACAGGGGACCCACATTCAGTACTTC. Protein product: CASSPGQGTHIQYF. V gene TRBV18 combines with J gene TRBJ2-4, with 9 bases identical to TRBD1. CDR3 length: 14 amino acids. The V gene end was trimmed by 3 bases and the J gene end by 8 bases; junction bases not matched to a gene: 5. The V gene's germline CDR1 is KGHSH and CDR2 LQKENI.

As to this clonotype: A much larger clone lies a single base off, so this may be a read error. The DNA is left out, because the CDR3 cannot be placed on it with certainty; the CDR3 is given as TCRdb lists it. This chain connects TRBV28 to TRBJ2-6. Germline-derived CDR1 and CDR2 are MDHEN and SYDVKM. The CDR3 is 15 amino acids long, termini counted. This chain's CDR3 is CASSLWGSGANVLAF.

This clonotype appeared a single time. The chain couples TRBV7-2 to TRBJ2-5; no clear D gene. V dropped 8 bases and J dropped 2 bases, with 15 bases sitting between them. Germline CDR1 SGHTA, CDR2 FQGNSA. The CDR3 is 14 residues long. CDR3 sequence reads: CASGSQESQETQYF. DNA for the CDR3: TGTGCCAGCGGATCTCAGGAATCGCAAGAGACCCAGTACTTC.

This clonotype has at least ten counts. The V gene is TRBV2, the J gene TRBJ2-3; D uncertain. The CDR3 consists of 11 residues. Per germline, CDR1 SNHLY and CDR2 FYNNEI. V gave up 7 bases and J gave up 2 bases, with 4 bases separating them. CDR3 sequence reads: CASTYTDTQYF. The CDR3 DNA reads TGTGCCAGCACTTACACAGATACGCAGTATTTT.

This clonotype was seen many times. V and J are TRBV5-1 and TRBJ1-2; D is ambiguous. Between the trimmed V and J ends, which lost 0 bases and 7 bases, there was a span of 10 bases. The CDR3 sequence is 13 residues long. CDR1 is SGHRS and CDR2 is YFSETQ in the germline V gene. CDR3 sequence reads: CASSLGQLGGYTF. The CDR3 DNA reads as TGCGCCAGCAGCTTGGGTCAATTGGGTGGCTACACCTTC.

This clonotype was observed at least ten times. V gene TRBV7-2 combines with J gene TRBJ2-1; D is ambiguous. Germline V gives CDR1 SGHTA, CDR2 FQGNSA. Trimming left V 5 bases short and J 7 bases short, with 12 bases between. The CDR3 sequence is 13 residues long. Here the CDR3 DNA reads TGTGCCAGCAGCCAACAGAAAGGGAATGAGCAGTTCTTC. This gives the protein CASSQQKGNEQFF.

The chain is built from TRBV7-9 and TRBJ2-7; 8 bases line up with TRBD1. From germline, CDR1 is SEHNR and CDR2 FQNEAQ (reference sequence). There are 14 residues in the CDR3. Trimming took 5 bases from V and 6 from J; bases not matched to a gene: 9. CDR3 coding DNA: TGTGCCAGCAGCAGGGGGGACAGGCCGCTCGAGCAGTACTTC. This encodes CASSRGDRPLEQYF.

The chain links TRBV20-1 to TRBJ2-7; perhaps D is TRBD1 or TRBD2 (5 bases each). This CDR3 is built from 13 residues. CDR1 is DFQATT and CDR2 is SNEGSKA in the germline V gene (reference sequence). Trimming took 6 bases from V and 2 from J, leaving 14 bases between them. CDR3 nucleotides: TGCAGTGCAGATCAGGGACCCCCCTACGAGCAGTACTTC. Its protein product is CSADQGPPYEQYF.